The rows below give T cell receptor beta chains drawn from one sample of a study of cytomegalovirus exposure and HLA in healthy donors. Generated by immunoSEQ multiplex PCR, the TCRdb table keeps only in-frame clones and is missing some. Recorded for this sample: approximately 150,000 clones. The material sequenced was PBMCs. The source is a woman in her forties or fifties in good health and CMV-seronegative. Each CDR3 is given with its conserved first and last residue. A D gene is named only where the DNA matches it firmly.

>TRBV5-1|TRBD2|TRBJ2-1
TGCGCCAGCAGCTCGGGACTAGCGGGGGGGGATGAGCAGTTCTTC
CASSSGLAGGDEQFF
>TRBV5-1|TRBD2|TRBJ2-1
TGCGCCAGCAGCTTGGTCAGCGGGAGTACCCACAATGAGCAGTTCTTC
CASSLVSGSTHNEQFF
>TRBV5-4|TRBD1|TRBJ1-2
TGTGCCAGCAGCTTGGACAGGGGAATAAGAGGCTACACCTTC
CASSLDRGIRGYTF
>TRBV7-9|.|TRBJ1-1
TGTGCCAGCAGCTTAACAGCCCCGGGGGACACTGAAGCTTTCTTT
CASSLTAPGDTEAFF
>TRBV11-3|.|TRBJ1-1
TGTGCCAGCAGCTCGTTCTTAAGGGTGCGGGACACTGAAGCTTTCTTT
CASSSFLRVRDTEAFF
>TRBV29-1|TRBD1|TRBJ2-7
TGCAGCGTTGAAGTGGGACAGGGCTCCTACGAGCAGTACTTC
CSVEVGQGSYEQYF
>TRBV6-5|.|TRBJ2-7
TGTGCCAGCAGTTACACCCGGACAACCTACGAGCAGTACTTC
CASSYTRTTYEQYF
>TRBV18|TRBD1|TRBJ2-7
TGTGCCAGCTCGGGACAGGGCAGCTCCTACGAGCAGTACTTC
CASSGQGSSYEQYF
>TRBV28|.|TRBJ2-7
TGTGCCAGCAGCCCATTTTCCTACGAGCAGTACTTC
CASSPFSYEQYF
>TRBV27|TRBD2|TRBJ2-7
TGTGCCAGCAGTTTGCGGGAGGCATCCTACGAGCAGTACTTC
CASSLREASYEQYF
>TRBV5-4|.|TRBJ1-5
TGTGCCAGCAGCTTGGCAGGGGCTGGGAGCAATCAGCCCCAGCATTTT
CASSLAGAGSNQPQHF
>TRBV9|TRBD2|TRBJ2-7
TGTGCCAGCAGCGTAGGCCCTAGCGGGGGGGCCGGCGAGCAGTACTTC
CASSVGPSGGAGEQYF